This T cell receptor beta chain was captured by sequencing in a study of radiation and T cells in renal cell carcinoma. Across the study: Nephrectomy followed 15 Gy stereotactic body radiation by 4 weeks.

TCRdb's copy holds only in-frame clones and misses some; the assay was immunoSEQ multiplex PCR. The sample consists of 120,000 or so clones, approximately 78% of them appearing once. Study-level points and caveats: Top tumor clonotypes rose in blood 2 weeks post-radiation, then contracted.

In the case of this clone: Its antigen is not known.

Time point: blood 2 weeks post-SBRT. Treatment meaning: 15 Gy SBRT to primary tumor, nephrectomy 4 weeks later. After SBRT, blood was collected at 2 and 4 weeks, plus baseline. This renal cell carcinoma was of the clear cell type. This CDR3 spans 14 amino acids. With V trimmed by 0 bases and J by 4 bases, 4 bases remained unmatched. Germline CDR1 SGHRS, CDR2 YFSETQ. Specimen: blood, collected from a patient whose treatment included radiotherapy and nephrectomy. The chain couples TRBV5-1 to TRBJ2-7, with TRBD2 matching over 7 bases. The TCR sequence derives from a woman aged 55-70 years with renal cell carcinoma. The DNA of the CDR3 is TGCGCCAGCAGCTTGGAGCGGGGTAGTTACGAGCAGTACTTC. Its protein product is CASSLERGSYEQYF.